Listed here are 25 T cell receptor beta chains from one sample, sequenced in a study of cytomegalovirus exposure and HLA in healthy donors. With 60 Vbeta and 13 Jbeta primers, the PCR was carried out. Sequencing was performed with immunoSEQ multiplex PCR; in TCRdb, only in-frame clones are kept and a portion is missing. This sample yields 180,000 or so clones, of which roughly 87% are seen a single time; more than 1.5% belongs to the top ten. The sample taken for sequencing was PBMCs. Receptors were obtained from a man aged 40-50 years in good health and CMV-seronegative.

The sample holds one count of this clone. This rearrangement joins TRBV6-5 to TRBJ1-2; no reliable D call. CDR3 length: 14 amino acids. V dropped 0 bases and J dropped 9 bases, with 14 bases sitting between them. Germline assignment: CDR1 MNHEY and CDR2 SVGAGI. In DNA, the CDR3 is TGTGCCAGCAGTTACTCCCCTCAACAGAATCGCTACACCTTC. This encodes CASSYSPQQNRYTF.

This clone was recorded only once. Other DNA sequences in this specimen translate into the identical CDR3. The chain combines TRBV19 with TRBJ1-1; D is possibly TRBD1 (5 bases). The CDR3 runs 13 residues. Trimming removed 6 bases at V and 1 base at J, with 9 bases between. Germline lookup yields CDR1 LNHDA and CDR2 SQIVND (reference sequence). The CDR3 protein is CASRIDRNTEAFF. CDR3 in DNA: TGTGCCAGTAGGATTGACAGGAACACTGAAGCTTTCTTT.

The chain recombines TRBV19 with TRBJ2-1; 10 positions match TRBD1. CDR1 is LNHDA, CDR2 SQIVND, per germline (reference sequence). With V trimmed by 9 bases and J by 4 bases, 6 bases remained unmatched. The CDR3 has 14 residues. The CDR3 sequence: CASSPGQGYNEQFF. The CDR3 DNA sequence: TGTGCCAGCTCCCCGGGACAGGGGTACAATGAGCAGTTCTTC.

The chain recombines TRBV6-6 with TRBJ2-1; TRBD2 agrees at 8 bases. Germline V gene sequence: CDR1 MNHNY, CDR2 SVGAGI (reference sequence). The length of the CDR3 is 15 residues. V shed 4 bases and J 7 bases; nucleotides not matched to a gene: 9. In DNA, the CDR3 is TGTGCCAGCAGTTGGGGCGGGGGGTCTGGAAATGAGCAGTTCTTC. Protein product: CASSWGGGSGNEQFF.

The chain links TRBV5-1 to TRBJ1-1; 8 nucleotides agree with TRBD1. The germline V gene encodes CDR1 SGHRS and CDR2 YFSETQ. Losses at the gene ends were 4 bases for V and 1 base for J; bases not matched to a gene: 3. This CDR3 contains 14 residues. The CDR3 DNA follows: TGCGCCAGCAGCCCAGGGGGCTCGAACACTGAAGCTTTCTTT. It encodes CASSPGGSNTEAFF.

The gene calls are TRBV6-5 and TRBJ1-1; the match to TRBD1 covers 9 bases. The CDR3 covers 15 residues. Germline V CDR1 and CDR2: MNHEY, SVGAGI. J gave up 4 bases and V 1 base, and 4 bases lay outside the gene matches. CDR3 bases: TGTGCCAGCAGTTACTTACAGGGGGCAGTCACTGAAGCTTTCTTT. Translated: CASSYLQGAVTEAFF.

V usage is TRBV19 and J usage is TRBJ2-5; 8 positions match TRBD1. There are 14 residues in the CDR3. Germline CDR1 and CDR2: LNHDA and SQIVND (reference sequence). V trimming: 5 bases; J trimming: 4 bases; junction bases outside the gene matches: 6. The CDR3 sequence: CASSRTGSVETQYF. CDR3 nucleotides: TGTGCCAGTAGTCGGACAGGGTCCGTAGAGACCCAGTACTTC.

This clone was seen once. The chain combines TRBV5-4 with TRBJ1-2; perhaps TRBD1 as D (5 bases). This CDR3 region has 16 residues. Germline lookup yields CDR1 SGHNT and CDR2 YYREEE (reference sequence). Trimming removed 3 bases from V and 1 base from J, with 16 bases in between. The CDR3 DNA reads as TGTGCCAGCAGCTCGGGGGTGGGAAACTTTAACTATGGCTACACCTTC. Translated: CASSSGVGNFNYGYTF.

V and J are TRBV11-3 and TRBJ2-3, with TRBD2 matching 10 bases. Trimming cost V 5 bases and J 3 bases; bases outside gene matches: 5. The CDR3 is 15 amino acids. Germline V gene data show CDR1 as SGHNT and CDR2 as YENEEA. CDR3 residues: CASSQTSGATDTQYF. Here the CDR3 DNA reads TGTGCCAGCAGCCAAACTAGCGGGGCGACAGATACGCAGTATTTT. The variable domain in full, with the rest retrieved from reference TRBV11-3 and TRBJ2-3, is EAGVVQSPRYKIIEKKQPVAFWCNPISGHNTLYWYLQNLGQGPELLIRYENEEAVDDSQLPKDRFSAERLKGVDSTLKIQPAELGDSAVYLCASSQTSGATDTQYFGPGTRLTVL.

The chain couples TRBV2 to TRBJ1-1; 9 bases match TRBD1. The CDR3 has 13 amino acids. Trimming took 6 bases from V and 1 from J; bases not matched to a gene: 0. Germline V gives CDR1 SNHLY, CDR2 FYNNEI. Here the CDR3 DNA reads TGTGCCAGCAGGGGACAGGGGAACACTGAAGCTTTCTTT. Translating it yields CASRGQGNTEAFF.

This clone was counted a single time. The rearrangement uses TRBV7-2 and TRBJ2-5; 10 bases are shared with TRBD2. With 6 bases clipped from V and 5 bases from J, the junction kept 9 bases outside the gene matches. From germline, CDR1 is SGHTA and CDR2 FQGNSA. This CDR3 is built from 15 residues. The CDR3 loop reads CASRASGGGRETQYF. In DNA, the CDR3 is TGTGCCAGCAGGGCGAGCGGGGGGGGCCGCGAGACCCAGTACTTC.

The CDR3 DNA reads TGTGCCAGCAGTCAGGGGGCGTTAAGCACAGATACGCAGTATTTT. It yields the protein CASSQGALSTDTQYF. The chain recombines TRBV2 with TRBJ2-3, with TRBD1 matching 8 bases. V dropped 5 bases and J dropped 0; count of bases not matched to a gene: 4. From germline, CDR1 is SNHLY and CDR2 FYNNEI. This CDR3 contains 15 residues.

The CDR3, as DNA: TGCGCCAGCAGCTACCGGGGAGATACGCAGTATTTT. Its protein product is CASSYRGDTQYF. This chain uses TRBV5-1 with TRBJ2-3, with TRBD2 as a possible D gene (5 bases). Trimming took off 3 bases at V and 5 bases at J, with 7 bases between the two ends. Germline V gene lookup returns CDR1 SGHRS and CDR2 YFSETQ. The CDR3 is made up of 12 amino acids.

The J gene is TRBJ2-2, the V gene TRBV7-2, with 8 bases that match TRBD2. The junction had 7 bases not matched to a gene; V was cut back by 4 bases and J by 6 bases. This CDR3 comprises 15 residues. The V gene's germline CDR1 is SGHTA and CDR2 FQGNSA. CDR3 DNA sequence: TGTGCCAGCAGCTCCGTGGCGGGGGGTCCCGGGGAGCTGTTTTTT. Protein sequence: CASSSVAGGPGELFF.

The chain uses TRBV30 and TRBJ1-5; 8 bases are a match to TRBD1. Germline V gene data show CDR1 as GTSNPN and CDR2 as SVGIG (reference sequence). There are 16 residues in the CDR3. Trimming at V came to 0 bases and at J to 3 bases, leaving 7 bases not matched to a gene. CDR3 bases: TGTGCCTGGAGTGTGCAAGGACAGGGCCTCAATCAGCCCCAGCATTTT. Translated: CAWSVQGQGLNQPQHF.

The chain joins TRBV30 to TRBJ1-2; D unresolved. Germline-derived CDR1 and CDR2 are GTSNPN and SVGIG (reference sequence). This CDR3 has 13 amino acids. The ends were cut back, 2 bases at V and 6 bases at J, with 13 bases in the middle. CDR3 protein: CAWSLFGVDGYTF. The CDR3 bases are TGTGCCTGGAGTCTTTTCGGGGTGGATGGCTACACCTTC.

J is TRBJ1-4 and V is TRBV29-1; TRBD1 might be the D (6 bases). V lost 5 bases, J lost 8 bases, and 15 bases lay in between. CDR1 and CDR2 (germline): SQVTM, ANQGSEA. CDR3 size: 13 residues. CDR3 sequence (DNA): TGCAGCGTTTCATACAGGGCCGGGGAAAAACTGTTTTTT. Protein product: CSVSYRAGEKLFF.

The V and J genes are TRBV28 and TRBJ1-6; a weak D match, TRBD1 (5 bases). Looked up from germline, CDR1 is MDHEN and CDR2 is SYDVKM. The CDR3 contains 16 residues. With 1 base removed from V and 0 bases from J, the gap between germline ends came to 7 bases. This CDR3 reads CASSLSGGSYNSPLHF. The CDR3 DNA reads TGTGCCAGCAGTTTATCCGGGGGCTCCTATAATTCACCCCTCCACTTT.

The chain is built from TRBV7-2 and TRBJ2-7, with TRBD2 matching 12 bases. Looked up from germline, CDR1 is SGHTA and CDR2 is FQGNSA. The trim removed 7 bases at V and 4 bases at J, leaving 5 bases unmatched. CDR3 length: 14 amino acids. The CDR3 DNA reads as TGTGCCAGCATGAGGACTAGCGGGGCTTACGAGCAGTACTTC. Residues: CASMRTSGAYEQYF.

The chain employs TRBV5-6 and TRBJ2-3; D unresolved. CDR1 and CDR2 from the germline V gene are SGHDT and YYEEEE. The CDR3 has 13 amino acids. V lost 3 bases to trimming and J lost 2 bases, with 7 bases between them. CDR3 nucleotide sequence: TGTGCCAGCAGCTCCCAGTACACAGATACGCAGTATTTT. Protein sequence: CASSSQYTDTQYF.

This chain joins TRBV7-8 and TRBJ2-7; the D gene is possibly TRBD1 (6 bases). This CDR3 contains 13 residues. Trimming took 10 bases from V and 2 from J, leaving 15 bases between them. Germline CDR1 SGHVS, CDR2 FQNEAQ. CDR3 in DNA: TGTGCCACCAGGATGACAGGTACCTACGAGCAGTACTTC. Translation gives CATRMTGTYEQYF.

A remark on this clone: This same CDR3 is encoded by further DNA sequences in the sample. The rearrangement links TRBV28 to TRBJ2-1, with a weak D call TRBD1 (6 bases). The germline gives CDR1 MDHEN, CDR2 SYDVKM. There are 14 residues in the CDR3. V was cut by 5 bases and J by 6 bases, with 14 bases left in between. The DNA for the CDR3 is TGTGCCAGCAGTACATACAGGGTGAGCAATGAGCAGTTCTTC. Translated, it gives CASSTYRVSNEQFF.

The chain couples TRBV6-6 to TRBJ1-2; D is possibly TRBD1 (6 bases). The CDR3 length is 11 residues. CDR1 is MNHNY and CDR2 is SVGAGI in the germline V gene (reference sequence). V was trimmed by 7 bases and J by 5 bases, leaving 8 bases between them. CDR3 region: CASIQGYGYTF. CDR3 sequence (DNA): TGTGCCAGCATCCAGGGGTATGGCTACACCTTC.

The V and J genes are TRBV2 and TRBJ2-3; D unresolved. CDR1 is SNHLY and CDR2 is FYNNEI in the germline V gene. Trimming shortened V by 7 bases and J by 0 bases, and 11 bases separated the two germline ends. CDR3 length equals 14 residues. CDR3 residues: CASMMMRSTDTQYF. The CDR3 DNA follows: TGTGCCAGCATGATGATGAGGAGCACAGATACGCAGTATTTT.

The J gene is TRBJ1-1, the V gene TRBV6-1; 7 bases are a match to TRBD1. V lost 3 bases, J lost 11 bases, and 9 bases stayed unmatched. CDR1 is MNHNS and CDR2 is SASEGT in the germline V gene. The CDR3 is 13 residues long. CDR3 DNA: TGTGCCAGCAGTGACCGACAGGGTCTTGTGGCTTTCTTT. Amino acid sequence: CASSDRQGLVAFF.